This T cell receptor beta chain was identified in a study of cytomegalovirus exposure and HLA in healthy donors. Study-level information: Among about 179 million T cells, an earlier analysis found roughly 100 million unique TCR beta sequences. Some 85 million unique TCRs, all from HLA-typed donors, were included in an early release of the data.

Study-level points and caveats: V- and J-gene trimming of TCR beta was linked (in a later analysis) to a missense DCLRE1C variant. Sequencing depth roughly uniform across donors was assumed in presence/absence analyses.

About this clone: Antigen unknown.

60 Vbeta and 13 Jbeta primers were used in PCR. Some clones are missing from TCRdb's copy, which holds only in-frame ones; the method was immunoSEQ multiplex PCR. Here the sample table reports tens of thousands of clones. V lost 0 bases and J lost 2, with 8 bases in between. Germline V gene lookup returns CDR1 GTSNPN and CDR2 SVGIG (reference sequence). The CDR3 totals 13 residues. Specimen: PBMCs. V is TRBV30 and J is TRBJ2-7; D is ambiguous. This receptor was obtained from a female donor in good health and CMV-seronegative. CDR3 region: CAWSVAVPYEQYF. Written as DNA, the CDR3 is TGTGCCTGGAGTGTTGCAGTCCCCTACGAGCAGTACTTC. Full variable domain (outside the CDR3, taken from reference TRBV30 and TRBJ2-7): SQTIHQWPATLVQPVGSPLSLECTVEGTSNPNLYWYRQAAGRGLQLLFYSVGIGQISSEVPQNLSASRPQDRQFILSSKKLLLSDSGFYLCAWSVAVPYEQYFGPGTRLTVT.